This T cell receptor beta chain was recovered during a study of vaccination and CD4 T cells after COVID-19. With the Oncomine TCR Beta short-read assay, DNA from cultured CD4+ T cells was sequenced. TCRdb used MiXCR to reprocess the PCR reads, holding one entry per CDR3 protein. The sample records roughly 24,000 distinct CDR3 sequences, 40% to 50% being singletons. Documented treatment: roughly nine-day PBMC culture with coronavirus spike peptide pools or control peptides (ViraFEST assay). CD4+ T cells were isolated by negative selection after less than 11 days of culture. In regard to this clonotype: Its target is not known.

Trimming removed 2 bases at V and 2 bases at J, with 6 bases between. Germline values: CDR1 SEHNR, CDR2 FQNEAQ (reference sequence). This CDR3 spans 13 amino acids. The clonotype originates from a human donor who had recovered from COVID-19. Sequences were obtained from CD4+ T cells from blood, cultured in vitro. V is TRBV7-9 and J is TRBJ1-1; D is unclear. In DNA, the CDR3 is TGTGCCAGCAGCTTAATAGGCAACACTGAAGCTTTCTTT. Residues: CASSLIGNTEAFF.